These 23 T cell receptor beta chains were sequenced from one sample in a study of blood T cell repertoires in COVID-19. Libraries were prepared by immunoSEQ multiplex PCR; TCRdb keeps only in-frame clonotypes and omits some of them. The sample holds about 260,000 clones, over 80% seen once. Material for sequencing was PBMCs or T cells enriched from blood (not recorded which). The receptor set was obtained from a woman in her thirties or forties who had been exposed to COVID-19.

The V and J genes are TRBV11-1 and TRBJ2-1, with 9 bases fitting TRBD1. J lost 9 bases, V lost 4 bases, and 4 bases had no gene match. The CDR3 runs 13 residues. The V gene's germline CDR1 is SGHAT and CDR2 FQDESV (reference sequence). The CDR3 DNA reads as TGTGCCAGCAGCTGGACAGGGGAGGCTGAGCAGTTCTTC. Translated: CASSWTGEAEQFF. Full variable domain (outside the CDR3, taken from reference TRBV11-1 and TRBJ2-1): EAEVAQSPRYKITEKSQAVAFWCDPISGHATLYWYRQILGQGPELLVQFQDESVVDDSQLPKDRFSAERLKGVDSTLKIQPAELGDSAMYLCASSWTGEAEQFFGPGTRLTVL.

This sequence joins TRBV6-5 and TRBJ1-5; 8 bases line up with TRBD1. CDR3 length equals 14 residues. Germline-derived CDR1 and CDR2 are MNHEY and SVGAGI. Unmatched junction bases numbered 2, after V lost 3 bases and J lost 4 bases. The CDR3 loop reads CASSYRTGNQPQHF. As DNA, the CDR3 is TGTGCCAGCAGTTATCGGACAGGGAATCAGCCCCAGCATTTT.

This clone appeared a few times. This sequence joins TRBV29-1 and TRBJ1-1; maybe TRBD1 (5 bases). With 6 bases removed from V and 11 bases from J, the gap between germline ends came to 13 bases. Germline CDR1 SQVTM, CDR2 ANQGSEA. This CDR3 region has 10 residues. As DNA, the CDR3 is TGCAGCGTCTTCGGACAAGGGGCTTTCTTT. The encoded protein is CSVFGQGAFF.

The chain carries TRBV7-2 and TRBJ2-5; perhaps TRBD1 as D (5 bases). The CDR3 spans 14 residues. V was trimmed by 1 base and J by 3 bases, leaving 9 bases between them. Germline V gives CDR1 SGHTA, CDR2 FQGNSA. CDR3 DNA: TGTGCCAGCAGCTTAGGACAGCTTAAAGAGACCCAGTACTTC. This codes for CASSLGQLKETQYF.

CDR3 in amino acids: CASREGTGYYGYTF. CDR3 nucleotide sequence: TGTGCCAGCAGGGAGGGGACAGGATACTATGGCTACACCTTC. This chain uses TRBV27 with TRBJ1-2; 8 nucleotides match TRBD1. J gave up 3 bases and V 6 bases, and 6 bases lay outside the gene matches. Germline-derived CDR1 and CDR2 are MNHEY and SMNVEV (reference sequence). The CDR3 has 14 residues.

The gene calls are TRBV11-3 and TRBJ2-7, with D possibly TRBD1 on 5 matching bases. This CDR3 is built from 13 residues. Trimming took off 2 bases at V and 2 bases at J, with 7 bases between the two ends. Germline CDR1 and CDR2: SGHNT and YENEEA. For the CDR3, the DNA is TGTGCCAGCAGCTTACAGGGAACCTACGAGCAGTACTTC. Translation gives CASSLQGTYEQYF.

V and J are TRBV10-3 and TRBJ1-1; tentative D call: TRBD1 (6 bases). The CDR3 runs 15 residues. Trimming pared 0 bases from V and 0 bases from J, leaving 8 bases between. CDR1 is ENHRY and CDR2 is SYGVKD in the germline V gene. In nucleotides, the CDR3 is TGTGCCATCAGTGAGTCGAGGGGGTTGAACACTGAAGCTTTCTTT. Residues: CAISESRGLNTEAFF.

The chain is built from TRBV7-3 and TRBJ2-2, with 12 bases identical to TRBD1. Trimming cost V 4 bases and J 5 bases; bases outside gene matches: 11. The CDR3 length is 18 residues. Germline V lookup: CDR1 SGHTA, CDR2 FQGTGA. CDR3 nucleotide sequence: TGTGCCAGCAGCTACCGAACGGGACAGGGGGCGAGGACCGGGGAGCTGTTTTTT. Residues: CASSYRTGQGARTGELFF.

The V and J genes are TRBV6-1 and TRBJ2-6; D is unclear. CDR1 and CDR2 from the germline V gene are MNHNS and SASEGT. Trimming took off 1 base at V and 0 bases at J, with 4 bases between the two ends. This CDR3 has 15 residues. The CDR3 here is CASSEVSSGANVLTF. DNA of the CDR3: TGTGCCAGCAGTGAAGTGAGCTCTGGGGCCAACGTCCTGACTTTC.

The chain joins TRBV7-8 to TRBJ2-1; the match to TRBD2 covers 12 bases. Germline loops: CDR1 SGHVS, CDR2 FQNEAQ. CDR3 size: 13 residues. Germline trimming cut 8 bases from V and 8 bases from J; bases unmatched to any gene: 4. The CDR3 DNA sequence: TGTGCCAGCCGACTAGCGGGAGTCTATGAGCAGTTCTTC. Translating it yields CASRLAGVYEQFF.

CDR3 sequence reads: CASSWSVNTEAFF. The CDR3 region has the DNA TGTGCCAGCAGCTGGAGCGTTAACACTGAAGCTTTCTTT. The chain carries TRBV5-6 and TRBJ1-1; unclear D gene. The CDR3 covers 13 residues. The ends were cut back, 3 bases at V and 2 bases at J, with 8 bases in the middle. In germline, CDR1 is SGHDT, CDR2 YYEEEE.

The J gene is TRBJ1-3, the V gene TRBV4-1, with D uncertain. CDR3 length: 15 residues. The germline V gene has CDR1 MGHRA and CDR2 YSYEKL. Trimming left V 3 bases short and J 0 bases short, with 9 bases between. The CDR3 coding sequence is TGCGCCAGCAGCCAGGTACAGAGCTCTGGAAACACCATATATTTT. It encodes CASSQVQSSGNTIYF.

This clone came up once. This CDR3 reads CASSSDRGGDFF. The CDR3 DNA sequence: TGTGCCAGCAGTTCCGACAGGGGAGGTGATTTCTTT. The J gene is TRBJ1-1, the V gene TRBV13; 8 nucleotides line up with TRBD1. The V segment lost 6 bases and the J segment 13 bases; nucleotides outside the gene matches: 10. CDR1 is PRHDT and CDR2 is FYEKMQ in the germline V gene (reference sequence). CDR3 length: 12 residues.

This clone was seen more than once but under ten times. V is TRBV25-1 and J is TRBJ2-1, with 10 bases lining up with TRBD2. V gave up 4 bases and J gave up 5 bases; unmatched junction bases: 8. The CDR3 is made up of 16 amino acids. Germline assignment: CDR1 MGHDK and CDR2 SYGVNS. The CDR3 sequence: CASSVRTSGKNNEQFF. CDR3 bases: TGTGCCAGCAGTGTGCGAACTAGCGGGAAGAACAATGAGCAGTTCTTC.

The chain is built from TRBV11-2 and TRBJ2-7, with 9 positions matching TRBD2. Trimming at V came to 2 bases and at J to 0 bases, leaving 14 bases not matched to a gene. The CDR3 sequence is 19 residues long. Germline V gives CDR1 SGHAT, CDR2 FQNNGV. CDR3 region: CASSLWYGSGSPSSYEQYV. The CDR3 nucleotides read TGTGCCAGCAGCTTATGGTATGGTAGCGGGAGCCCGAGCTCCTACGAGCAGTACGTC.

The V gene is TRBV19, the J gene TRBJ1-5, with 10 bases aligning to TRBD1. Germline V gene sequence: CDR1 LNHDA, CDR2 SQIVND (reference sequence). The CDR3 totals 15 residues. V gave up 1 base and J gave up 7 bases; unmatched junction bases: 4. The CDR3 sequence: CASSIGDRGNQPQHF. The CDR3, as DNA: TGTGCCAGTAGTATAGGGGACAGGGGTAACCAGCCCCAGCATTTT.

CDR3 amino acids: CASSTDSPPEKLFF. The CDR3 coding sequence is TGTGCCAGCAGTACGGACAGTCCCCCGGAGAAACTGTTTTTT. The rearrangement links TRBV6-6 to TRBJ1-4; possibly TRBD1 for D (6 bases). The CDR3 totals 14 residues. Germline V gene data show CDR1 as MNHNY and CDR2 as SVGAGI (reference sequence). V lost 5 bases, J lost 11 bases, and 18 bases lay in between.

The genes are TRBV5-8 and TRBJ1-1; D is uncertain. Germline CDR1 reads SGHTS; CDR2 reads YDEGEE. The V gene lost 2 bases and the J gene lost 0 bases, with 11 bases spanning the gap. The CDR3 runs to 15 residues. CDR3 region: CASSFMGDMNTEAFF. CDR3 coding DNA: TGTGCCAGCAGCTTTATGGGAGACATGAACACTGAAGCTTTCTTT.

CDR3 in amino acids: CASSPRGGNEQFF. The DNA of the CDR3 is TGTGCCAGCAGCCCCCGGGGGGGTAATGAGCAGTTCTTC. J is TRBJ2-1 and V is TRBV11-3; 8 nucleotides match TRBD2. CDR3 length equals 13 residues. CDR1 SGHNT and CDR2 YENEEA come from the germline V gene. The trim removed 5 bases at V and 7 bases at J, leaving 4 bases unmatched.

This chain uses TRBV6-5 with TRBJ1-2; unclear D gene. V shed 2 bases and J shed 7 bases, with 20 bases lying between them. Looked up from germline, CDR1 is MNHEY and CDR2 is SVGAGI. The CDR3 has 16 amino acids. The CDR3 is CASSYIRPRGGSGYTF. The CDR3 DNA follows: TGTGCCAGCAGTTACATAAGGCCTCGGGGTGGGTCTGGCTACACCTTC.

The chain couples TRBV5-5 to TRBJ2-7, with D possibly TRBD1 on 6 matching bases. Germline values: CDR1 SGHKS, CDR2 YYEKEE (reference sequence). V lost 2 bases and J 1 base, leaving 10 bases between the germline ends. The CDR3 spans 14 residues. The CDR3 coding sequence is TGTGCCAGCAGCTTCGTACAGGGATCCTACGAGCAGTACTTC. It encodes CASSFVQGSYEQYF.

V and J are TRBV4-2 and TRBJ2-2; TRBD2 aligns across 7 bases. The V and J ends lost 1 base and 4 bases, in that order; junction bases with no gene match: 3. Germline V CDR1 and CDR2: LGHNA, YNFKEQ. There are 15 residues in the CDR3. The CDR3 DNA sequence: TGTGCCAGCAGCCAAGGGGCTAGCGGCACCGGGGAGCTGTTTTTT. Translation gives CASSQGASGTGELFF.

The gene calls are TRBV1 and TRBJ2-3; TRBD2 is the table's D call and was not checked against the DNA. TRBV1 is noted as a pseudogene. CDR3 size: 20 residues. In nucleotides, the CDR3 is TGCACCAGCAGCCAAGATCACGGCAGCGGGGCCCAGCCAGCGGCAGATACGCAGTATTTT. It encodes CTSSQDHGSGAQPAADTQYF.